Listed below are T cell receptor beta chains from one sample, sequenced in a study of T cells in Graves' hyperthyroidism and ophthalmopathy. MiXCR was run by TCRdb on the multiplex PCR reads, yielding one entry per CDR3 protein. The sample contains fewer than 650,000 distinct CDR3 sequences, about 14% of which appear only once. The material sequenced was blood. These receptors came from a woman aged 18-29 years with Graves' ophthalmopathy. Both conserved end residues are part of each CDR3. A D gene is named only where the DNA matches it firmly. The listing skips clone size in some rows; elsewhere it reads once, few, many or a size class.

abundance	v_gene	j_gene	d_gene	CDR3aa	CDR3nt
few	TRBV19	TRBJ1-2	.	CARGLWPFNYGYTF	TGTGCTCGGGGGCTCTGGCCTTTTAACTATGGCTACACCTTC
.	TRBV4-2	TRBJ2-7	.	CASSQDRRPGLYEQYF	TGTGCCAGCAGCCAAGATAGAAGACCGGGACTCTACGAGCAGTACTTC
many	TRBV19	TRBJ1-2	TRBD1	CASSSNDRGRGGYTF	TGTGCCAGTAGTTCTAATGACAGGGGGCGCGGGGGCTACACCTTC
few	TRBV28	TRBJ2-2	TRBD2	CASSSSGTYPNTGELFF	TGTGCCAGCAGTTCTAGCGGGACTTACCCGAACACCGGGGAGCTGTTTTTT
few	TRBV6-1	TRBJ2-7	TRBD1	CASSYLGGEYEQYF	TGTGCCAGCAGTTATTTAGGGGGCGAGTACGAGCAGTACTTC
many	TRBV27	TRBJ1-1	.	CASRGRLRMNTEAFF	TGTGCCAGCAGGGGGAGGTTGAGGATGAACACTGAAGCTTTCTTT
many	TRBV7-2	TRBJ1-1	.	CASSFFQMNTEAFF	TGTGCCAGCAGCTTTTTCCAGATGAACACTGAAGCTTTCTTT
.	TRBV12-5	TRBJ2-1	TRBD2	CASSPVAGGSYNEQFF	TGTGCTAGCAGTCCGGTAGCGGGAGGCTCCTACAATGAGCAGTTCTTC
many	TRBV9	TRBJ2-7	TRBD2	CASSVGSSGAEQYF	TGTGCCAGCAGCGTAGGTTCTAGCGGGGCGGAGCAGTACTTC
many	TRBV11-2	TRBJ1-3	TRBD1	CASSRYRGSSGNTIYF	TGTGCCAGCAGTCGCTACAGGGGCAGCTCTGGAAACACCATATATTTT
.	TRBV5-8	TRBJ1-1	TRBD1	CASRREQGANTEAFF	TGTGCCAGCAGGAGGGAACAGGGGGCGAACACTGAAGCTTTCTTT
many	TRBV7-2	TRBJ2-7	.	CASSLGIGVQYF	TGTGCCAGCAGCTTAGGGATTGGGGTGCAGTACTTC
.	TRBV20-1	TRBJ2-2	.	CSARDWGVDTGELFF	TGCAGTGCTAGAGATTGGGGCGTGGACACCGGGGAGCTGTTTTTT
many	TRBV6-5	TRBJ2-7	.	CASSYGGGYYEQYF	TGTGCCAGCAGTTACGGAGGGGGATACTACGAGCAGTACTTC
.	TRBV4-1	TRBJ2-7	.	CASSQAPWGDSYEQYF	TGCGCCAGCAGCCAAGCGCCCTGGGGTGACTCCTACGAGCAGTACTTC
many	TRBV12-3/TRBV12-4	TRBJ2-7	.	CASIQGGQGGEQYF	TGTGCCAGCATCCAGGGTGGGCAGGGAGGCGAGCAGTACTTC
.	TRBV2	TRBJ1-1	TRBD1	CASGGGPEAFF	TGTGCCAGCGGAGGGGGCCCTGAAGCTTTCTTT
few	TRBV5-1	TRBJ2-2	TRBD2	CASSATIAGGNTGELFF	TGCGCCAGCAGCGCCACTATAGCGGGAGGGAACACCGGGGAGCTGTTTTTT
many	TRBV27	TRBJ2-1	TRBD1	CASWTGAYNEQFF	TGTGCCAGTTGGACAGGGGCCTACAATGAGCAGTTCTTC
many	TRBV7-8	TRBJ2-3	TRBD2	CASSLAGLETDTQYF	TGTGCCAGCAGCTTAGCGGGACTAGAGACAGATACGCAGTATTTT
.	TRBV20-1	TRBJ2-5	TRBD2	CSARDGTSGRGYFTRETQYF	TGCAGTGCTAGAGATGGGACTAGCGGGAGGGGATACTTTACAAGAGAGACCCAGTACTTC
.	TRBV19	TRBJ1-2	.	CASSIFIGNYGYTF	TGTGCCAGTAGTATCTTTATCGGGAACTATGGCTACACCTTC
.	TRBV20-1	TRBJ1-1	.	CGAISGFGTEAFF	TGCGGTGCTATCTCAGGATTTGGCACTGAAGCTTTCTTT
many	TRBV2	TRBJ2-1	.	CASSDHNEQFF	TGTGCCAGCAGTGATCACAATGAGCAGTTCTTC
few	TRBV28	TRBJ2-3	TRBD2	CASTGGARDTQYF	TGTGCCAGCACGGGGGGGGCCAGAGATACGCAGTATTTT
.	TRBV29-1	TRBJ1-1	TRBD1	CSVRQGGNTEAFF	TGCAGCGTACGACAGGGTGGGAACACTGAAGCTTTCTTT
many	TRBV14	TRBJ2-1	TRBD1	CASSRIWTGINEQFF	TGTGCCAGCAGCCGAATCTGGACAGGGATCAATGAGCAGTTCTTC
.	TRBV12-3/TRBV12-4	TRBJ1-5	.	CASSLNLGGQPQHF	TGTGCCAGCAGTTTAAATCTTGGGGGGCAGCCCCAGCATTTT
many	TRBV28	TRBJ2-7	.	CASSPGQHYEQYF	TGTGCCAGCAGTCCGGGACAACACTACGAGCAGTACTTC
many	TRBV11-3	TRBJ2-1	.	CASSRIGGAFYNEQFF	TGTGCCAGCAGTAGAATTGGCGGGGCATTCTACAATGAGCAGTTCTTC
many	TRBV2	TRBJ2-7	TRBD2	CASSEGLAGVSYEQYF	TGTGCCAGCAGTGAGGGACTAGCGGGAGTTAGCTACGAGCAGTACTTC
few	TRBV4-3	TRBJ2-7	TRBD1	CASSQELPGGLSYEQYF	TGCGCCAGCAGCCAAGAACTCCCAGGGGGTTTATCCTACGAGCAGTACTTC
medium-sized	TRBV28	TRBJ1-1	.	CASSGGLWTEAFF	TGTGCCAGCAGTGGGGGGCTGTGGACTGAAGCTTTCTTT
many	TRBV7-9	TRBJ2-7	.	CASSSSRGVLYEQYF	TGTGCCAGCAGCTCCAGCCGGGGCGTACTTTACGAGCAGTACTTC
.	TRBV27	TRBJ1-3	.	CASSDGVSSGNTIYF	TGTGCCAGCAGTGACGGAGTCAGCTCTGGAAACACCATATATTTT
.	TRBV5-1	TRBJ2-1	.	CASSLVRTASYNEQFF	TGCGCCAGCAGCTTGGTGCGGACGGCCTCCTACAATGAGCAGTTCTTC
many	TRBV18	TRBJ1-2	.	CASSPETYGYTF	TGTGCCAGCTCACCAGAGACCTATGGCTACACCTTC
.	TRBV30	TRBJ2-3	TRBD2	CAWSQGRTSGPPRDTQYF	TGTGCCTGGAGTCAGGGTAGAACTAGCGGGCCACCAAGAGATACGCAGTATTTT
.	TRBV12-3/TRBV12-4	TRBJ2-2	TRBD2	CASSPQRAGDTGELFF	TGTGCCAGCAGCCCTCAACGAGCGGGGGACACCGGGGAGCTGTTTTTT
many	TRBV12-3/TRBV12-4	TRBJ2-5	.	CASTRGAAQETQYF	TGTGCCAGCACCCGGGGGGCAGCCCAAGAGACCCAGTACTTC
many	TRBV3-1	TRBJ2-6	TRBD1	CASSRDRLSSGANVLTF	TGTGCCAGCAGCCGGGACAGGCTGAGCTCTGGGGCCAACGTCCTGACTTTC
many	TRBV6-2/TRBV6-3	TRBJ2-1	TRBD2	CASSYPPGGSGGYNEQFF	TGTGCCAGCAGTTACCCCCCGGGGGGTAGCGGAGGGTACAATGAGCAGTTCTTC
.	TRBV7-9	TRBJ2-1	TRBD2	CASSPSPGTSGSSYNEQFF	TGTGCCAGCAGCCCAAGTCCCGGGACTAGCGGGAGCTCCTACAATGAGCAGTTCTTC
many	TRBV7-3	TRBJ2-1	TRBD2	CASSLTLAGEQFF	TGTGCCAGCAGCTTAACTCTAGCGGGTGAGCAGTTCTTC
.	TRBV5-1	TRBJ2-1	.	CASSLVTDDYNEQFF	TGCGCCAGCAGCTTGGTGACAGACGACTACAATGAGCAGTTCTTC
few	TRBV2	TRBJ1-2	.	CASTTPGTFRVGGYTF	TGTGCCAGCACCACCCCCGGGACATTTCGTGTGGGCGGCTACACCTTC
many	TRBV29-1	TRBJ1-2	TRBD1	CSVRQGANYGYTF	TGCAGCGTGCGACAGGGGGCTAACTATGGCTACACCTTC
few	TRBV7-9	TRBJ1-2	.	CASSLGSRDYGYTF	TGTGCCAGCAGCTTAGGCAGCAGGGACTATGGCTACACCTTC
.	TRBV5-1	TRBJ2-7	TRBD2	CSSAPGLAVSYEQYF	TGCTCATCCGCCCCCGGACTAGCAGTATCCTACGAGCAGTACTTC